This T cell receptor (beta chain) was identified in a study of cytomegalovirus exposure and HLA in healthy donors. Study-wide findings and caveats: The later analysis indicated that the majority of CMV-associated TCR beta chains appeared HLA-restricted. CMV serostatus was the sole immune exposure information available. With DRB1 most and HLA-C fewest, TCR association rates differed between HLA loci in a later analysis. Earlier analysis found most TCR beta V segments productive about 87% or about 30% of the time.

Regarding this clone: What it binds is not known.

Germline CDR1 and CDR2: LGHNA and YNFKEQ. V was pared by 1 base and J by 7 bases, with 13 bases of the junction left unmatched. This CDR3 has 19 amino acids. 13 Jbeta primers and 60 Vbeta primers were used for the PCR. Using immunoSEQ multiplex PCR, the repertoire was profiled, and TCRdb retains in-frame clones only, with some absent. This sample carries about 94,000 clones, approximately 7.7% of them seen once, and the ten largest clones take roughly 2.1%. This chain connects TRBV4-2 to TRBJ2-1, with 13 bases aligning to TRBD2. The TCR comes from a man aged 50 to 59 in good health and CMV-seronegative. Sequencing used PBMCs. The DNA of the CDR3 is TGTGCCAGCAGCCAAGTGAATCGAGGACTAGCGGGAGTATCAAATGAGCAGTTCTTC. Its translation: CASSQVNRGLAGVSNEQFF.